Shown below are 24 T cell receptor beta chains from a single sample sequenced in a study of shared T cell receptors in the human thymus. The assay was immunoSEQ multiplex PCR, and TCRdb's table has in-frame clones only and misses some. Here the sample spans hundreds of thousands of clones, about 87% being singletons. A further study also used this sample, focusing on human thymus T cells.

The sample was thymocytes. The receptors were sampled from a boy in the first two years of life with a congenital heart defect.

V and J are TRBV13 and TRBJ1-2; unclear D gene. The CDR3 loop spans 14 amino acids. Germline V gives CDR1 PRHDT, CDR2 FYEKMQ (reference sequence). Trimming pared 1 base from V and 6 bases from J, leaving 12 bases between. The CDR3 sequence is CASSLVGRQDGYTF. CDR3 in DNA: TGTGCCAGCAGCTTAGTAGGCAGGCAGGATGGCTACACCTTC.

The chain carries TRBV2 and TRBJ2-3, with TRBD2 matching over 10 bases. V lost 4 bases, J lost 0 bases, and 13 bases stayed unmatched. Germline V lookup: CDR1 SNHLY, CDR2 FYNNEI. The CDR3 is 19 amino acids. This CDR3 reads CASSGVAGGQPSSTDTQYF. Written as DNA, the CDR3 is TGTGCCAGCAGTGGGGTAGCGGGGGGTCAGCCTTCTAGCACAGATACGCAGTATTTT.

The chain couples TRBV5-1 to TRBJ1-2; no definite D call. Trimming took off 1 base at V and 5 bases at J, with 9 bases between the two ends. This CDR3 is built from 13 residues. The germline V gene encodes CDR1 SGHRS and CDR2 YFSETQ. CDR3: CASSLSSGYGYTF. CDR3 bases: TGCGCCAGCAGCTTGAGCTCCGGTTATGGCTACACCTTC.

CDR3 sequence reads: CSVGTDRETQYF. In DNA, the CDR3 is TGCAGCGTTGGGACAGACCGAGAGACCCAGTACTTC. J is TRBJ2-5 and V is TRBV29-1, with D possibly being TRBD1 (6 bases). From germline, CDR1 is SQVTM and CDR2 ANQGSEA. V dropped 4 bases and J dropped 4 bases, with 10 bases sitting between them. The length of the CDR3 is 12 residues.

The CDR3 nucleotides are TGCGCCAGCAGGCCGGGTCCAACTAATGAAAAACTGTTTTTT. Translation: CASRPGPTNEKLFF. The chain uses TRBV5-1 and TRBJ1-4, with D unresolved. V was cut by 5 bases and J by 0 bases, with 8 bases left in between. Germline CDR1 and CDR2: SGHRS and YFSETQ. The CDR3 contains 14 residues.

V and J are TRBV5-1 and TRBJ1-4, with D unresolved. The CDR3 extends over 14 amino acids. Germline CDR1 is SGHRS and CDR2 is YFSETQ. The V end lost 1 base, the J end lost 6 bases, and 10 bases lay between the germline ends. CDR3: CASSLLNNDEKLFF. The CDR3 DNA is TGCGCCAGCAGCTTGTTAAACAACGATGAAAAACTGTTTTTT.

V usage is TRBV5-1 and J usage is TRBJ2-1, with TRBD2 matching 12 bases. The J segment lost 7 bases and the V segment lost 7 bases, leaving 15 bases of the junction unmatched. CDR3 length: 17 residues. In germline, CDR1 is SGHRS, CDR2 YFSETQ. The CDR3 region has the DNA TGCGCCAGCCCAAGTCGACTAGCGGGGGATCAGGTGAATGAGCAGTTCTTC. It codes for CASPSRLAGDQVNEQFF.

The chain uses TRBV10-3 and TRBJ1-5, with D hard to call. Deletions cut 7 bases from V and 5 bases from J, with 12 bases between. Germline lookup yields CDR1 ENHRY and CDR2 SYGVKD. The CDR3 runs 13 residues. Here the CDR3 DNA reads TGTGCCATCAACCAGGAACTAGATCAGCCCCAGCATTTT. This codes for CAINQELDQPQHF.

The genes are TRBV6-7 and TRBJ1-1; 7 positions agree with TRBD1. TRBV6-7 is an open reading frame whose function is uncertain. The CDR3 sequence is 12 residues long. The CDR3: CDPDRSRLEAFF. The CDR3 nucleotides are TGTGACCCGGACAGGTCTCGTCTTGAAGCTTTCTTT.

The chain combines TRBV19 with TRBJ1-5; D is possibly TRBD1 (6 bases). V dropped 5 bases and J dropped 4 bases, with 12 bases sitting between them. Germline CDR1 reads LNHDA; CDR2 reads SQIVND (reference sequence). The CDR3 sequence is 14 residues long. The CDR3 here is CASSSGQGNQPQHF. The CDR3 nucleotides read TGTGCCAGTAGTTCGGGGCAGGGGAATCAGCCCCAGCATTTT. Together with reference TRBV19 and TRBJ1-5, the CDR3 gives the full variable domain: DGGITQSPKYLFRKEGQNVTLSCEQNLNHDAMYWYRQDPGQGLRLIYYSQIVNDFQKGDIAEGYSVSREKKESFPLTVTSAQKNPTAFYLCASSSGQGNQPQHFGDGTRLSIL.

The chain joins TRBV5-8 to TRBJ1-4; D may be TRBD1 (5 bases). The V gene lost 6 bases and the J gene lost 4 bases, with 13 bases spanning the gap. Germline CDR1 reads SGHTS; CDR2 reads YDEGEE. The CDR3 consists of 14 residues. The CDR3 loop reads CASIGADYNEKLFF. CDR3 DNA sequence: TGTGCCAGCATTGGGGCAGATTATAATGAAAAACTGTTTTTT. Full variable domain (missing parts from reference TRBV5-8 and TRBJ1-4): EAGVTQSPTHLIKTRGQQATLRCSPISGHTSVYWYQQALGLGLQFLLWYDEGEERNRGNFPPRFSGRQFPNYSSELNVNALELEDSALYLCASIGADYNEKLFFGSGTQLSVL.

The V call is TRBV7-9, the J call TRBJ2-2; 9 bases agree with TRBD2. Trimming cost V 3 bases and J 7 bases; bases outside gene matches: 9. CDR1 SEHNR and CDR2 FQNEAQ come from the germline V gene (reference sequence). The CDR3 loop spans 16 amino acids. CDR3 loop: CASSFGLAGEVGELFF. CDR3 DNA: TGTGCCAGCAGCTTCGGGTTAGCGGGAGAGGTCGGGGAGCTGTTTTTT.

The gene calls are TRBV4-1 and TRBJ2-7; possible D gene TRBD1, 6 bases. The CDR3 has 17 residues. Germline V gives CDR1 MGHRA, CDR2 YSYEKL. Trimming took off 1 base at V and 2 bases at J, with 18 bases between the two ends. In DNA, the CDR3 is TGCGCCAGCAGCCAAGTCCCAAGGGGGAGAGAAACCTACGAGCAGTACTTC. This sequence encodes CASSQVPRGRETYEQYF.

This clone was recorded a few times. The chain employs TRBV4-3 and TRBJ2-1, with a weak D call TRBD2 (6 bases). This CDR3 contains 18 residues. V dropped 0 bases and J dropped 5 bases, with 20 bases sitting between them. The germline V gene encodes CDR1 LGHNA and CDR2 YSLEER. Here the CDR3 reads CASSQERGPRQKNNEQFF. CDR3 nucleotides: TGCGCCAGCAGCCAAGAGCGGGGACCCCGGCAAAAGAACAATGAGCAGTTCTTC.

In its sample, this clone was seen once. The rearrangement links TRBV7-9 to TRBJ1-1; perhaps TRBD1 as D (5 bases). The CDR3 runs 15 residues. V lost 2 bases to trimming and J lost 4 bases, with 14 bases between them. Germline assignment: CDR1 SEHNR and CDR2 FQNEAQ (reference sequence). In nucleotides, the CDR3 is TGTGCCAGCAGCTTACGCGCAGGGCCCAGCACTGAAGCTTTCTTT. Protein product: CASSLRAGPSTEAFF.

The rearrangement joins TRBV30 to TRBJ1-6; 10 positions agree with TRBD1. The germline V gene encodes CDR1 GTSNPN and CDR2 SVGIG (reference sequence). The CDR3 covers 17 residues. The junction had 15 bases not matched to a gene; V was cut back by 6 bases and J by 7 bases. CDR3 region: CACPGTGAIAGNSPLHF. As DNA, the CDR3 is TGTGCCTGTCCCGGGACAGGGGCAATAGCGGGCAATTCACCCCTCCACTTT.

This clone was recorded once. J is TRBJ2-2 and V is TRBV7-8, with D maybe TRBD2 (5 bases). Between the trimmed V and J ends, which lost 5 bases and 1 base, there was a span of 11 bases. Germline lookup yields CDR1 SGHVS and CDR2 FQNEAQ. This CDR3 has 15 amino acids. The CDR3 coding sequence is TGTGCCAGCAGCCAAACTAGAATGAACACCGGGGAGCTGTTTTTT. This gives the protein CASSQTRMNTGELFF.

V is TRBV5-3 and J is TRBJ2-2; D might be TRBD1 (8 bases). TRBV5-3 is recorded as an ORF, its role being uncertain. The CDR3 consists of 16 residues. V gave up 4 bases and J gave up 3 bases, with 16 bases separating them. Here the CDR3 DNA reads TGTGCCAGAAGCCCAGGACAGGGAGGGTACACCGGGGAGCTGTTTTTT. Translation: CARSPGQGGYTGELFF.

J is TRBJ2-2 and V is TRBV4-1; D is undetermined. The CDR3 is 16 residues long. Deletions cut 1 base from V and 4 bases from J, with 13 bases between. Germline V gene data show CDR1 as MGHRA and CDR2 as YSYEKL. In DNA form, the CDR3 reads TGCGCCAGCAGCCAAGTGTTCCCCAGGCTCACCGGGGAGCTGTTTTTT. Protein: CASSQVFPRLTGELFF.

The chain links TRBV27 to TRBJ2-1, with 8 nucleotides matching TRBD1. CDR1 is MNHEY and CDR2 is SMNVEV in the germline V gene (reference sequence). This CDR3 has 17 amino acids. Losses at the gene ends were 6 bases for V and 6 bases for J; bases not matched to a gene: 16. Written as DNA, the CDR3 is TGTGCCAGCAGCATCCCAGGGGGCTATCACCTTCCCAATGAGCAGTTCTTC. Translating it yields CASSIPGGYHLPNEQFF.

This chain uses TRBV4-3 with TRBJ1-6; TRBD1 is a possible D gene (6 bases). The CDR3 contains 15 residues. Germline V lookup: CDR1 LGHNA, CDR2 YSLEER. Trimming removed 4 bases at V and 10 bases at J, with 17 bases between. The CDR3 DNA follows: TGCGCCAGCAGCCCTTTAGGACCTAGGGGGTCACCCCTCCACTTT. Protein sequence: CASSPLGPRGSPLHF.

The chain combines TRBV9 with TRBJ2-2; tentatively, D is TRBD1 (5 bases). With 7 bases removed from V and 3 bases from J, the gap between germline ends came to 10 bases. Germline lookup yields CDR1 SGDLS and CDR2 YYNGEE. The CDR3 length is 13 residues. The DNA for the CDR3 is TGTGCCAGCCGCCCAGGGCACACCGGGGAGCTGTTTTTT. Encoded protein: CASRPGHTGELFF.

In regard to this clone: The identical CDR3 is also encoded by other nucleotide sequences in the sample. The J gene is TRBJ2-7, the V gene TRBV28; 7 bases are a match to TRBD1. V shed 6 bases and J 5 bases; nucleotides not matched to a gene: 1. The CDR3 loop spans 11 amino acids. Germline V gives CDR1 MDHEN, CDR2 SYDVKM. CDR3 nucleotides: TGTGCCAGCAGCGACAGGGACGAGCAGTACTTC. This codes for CASSDRDEQYF.

This clone has only one observation. This rearrangement joins TRBV4-2 to TRBJ1-1; tentatively, D is TRBD1 (6 bases). This CDR3 contains 15 residues. V was cut by 1 base and J by 0 bases, with 9 bases left in between. From germline, CDR1 is LGHNA and CDR2 YNFKEQ. Here the CDR3 DNA reads TGTGCCAGCAGCCAAGGACAGGAGTTGAACACTGAAGCTTTCTTT. This sequence encodes CASSQGQELNTEAFF.